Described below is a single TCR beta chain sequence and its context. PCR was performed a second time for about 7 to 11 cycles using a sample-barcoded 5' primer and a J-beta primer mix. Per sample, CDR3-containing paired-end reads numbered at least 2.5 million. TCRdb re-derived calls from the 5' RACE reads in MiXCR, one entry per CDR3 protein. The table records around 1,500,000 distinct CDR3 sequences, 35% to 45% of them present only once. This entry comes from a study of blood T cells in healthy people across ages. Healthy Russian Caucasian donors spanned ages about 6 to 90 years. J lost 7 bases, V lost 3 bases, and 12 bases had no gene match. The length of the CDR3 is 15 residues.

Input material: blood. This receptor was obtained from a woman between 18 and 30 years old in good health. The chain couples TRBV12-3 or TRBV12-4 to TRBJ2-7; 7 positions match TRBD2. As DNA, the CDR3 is TGTGCCAGCAGTTTTGGTCGTCGGGGGGAGGGGGAGCAGTACTTC. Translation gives CASSFGRRGEGEQYF.